The source of this T cell receptor (beta chain) is a study of T cell responses to AZD1222 COVID-19 vaccine. Study conclusions and caveats: Donors were largely white British and mainly female; clonal diversity was possibly underestimated. Targeting of unmutated variant regions was reportedly seen in nearly half of spike-specific TCRs.

The table came from immunoSEQ multiplex PCR; TCRdb's copy has only in-frame clones and leaves some out. The sample lists under 200,000 clones; approximately 90% were seen once. Points on this clone: Its target is not known.

V lost 4 bases and J 9 bases, leaving 19 bases between the germline ends. The V gene's germline CDR1 is MNHEY and CDR2 SVGAGI. The CDR3 extends over 15 amino acids. The sample here was peripheral blood, taken 28 days after the second dose of the MenACWY control vaccine. V is TRBV6-5 and J is TRBJ1-5; possible D gene TRBD1, 5 bases. This receptor was obtained from an adult who received the MenACWY meningococcal vaccine as a control. Here the CDR3 reads CASSLSGGSGGPQHF. DNA of the CDR3: TGTGCCAGCAGTTTAAGCGGGGGGAGTGGAGGGCCCCAGCATTTT.